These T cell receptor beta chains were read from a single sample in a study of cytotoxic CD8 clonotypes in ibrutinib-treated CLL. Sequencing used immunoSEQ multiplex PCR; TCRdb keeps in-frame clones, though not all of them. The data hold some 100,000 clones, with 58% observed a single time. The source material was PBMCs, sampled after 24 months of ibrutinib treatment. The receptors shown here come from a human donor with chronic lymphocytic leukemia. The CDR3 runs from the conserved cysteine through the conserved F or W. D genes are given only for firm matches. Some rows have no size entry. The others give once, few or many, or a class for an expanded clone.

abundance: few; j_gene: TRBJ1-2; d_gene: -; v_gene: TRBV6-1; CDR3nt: TGTGCCAGCAGCCCTTACACGGCCTATTACACCTTC; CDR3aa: CASSPYTAYYTF
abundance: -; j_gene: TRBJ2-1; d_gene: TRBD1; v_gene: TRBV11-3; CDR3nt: TGTGCCAGCAGCTTAGTAGACCAGCTTAATCTCTACCAGGGGGATGAGCAGTTCTTC; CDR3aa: CASSLVDQLNLYQGDEQFF
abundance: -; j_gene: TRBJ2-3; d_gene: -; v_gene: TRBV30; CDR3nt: TGTGCCTGGAGTTTCGGACTACCAGGAGATACGCAGTATTTT; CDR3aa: CAWSFGLPGDTQYF
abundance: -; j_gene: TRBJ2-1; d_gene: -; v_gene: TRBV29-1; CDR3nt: TGCAGCGTTGTCAGGCAGGGCGGGTCCTACAATGAGCAGTTCTTC; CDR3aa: CSVVRQGGSYNEQFF
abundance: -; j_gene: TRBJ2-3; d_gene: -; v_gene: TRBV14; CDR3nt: TGTGCCAGCAGCCAAGAACCCAGGAGCACAGATACGCAGTATTTT; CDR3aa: CASSQEPRSTDTQYF
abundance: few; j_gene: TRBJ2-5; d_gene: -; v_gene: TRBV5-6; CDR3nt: TGTGCCAGCAGCTTGGGCCCCGCAGGGAACCAAGAGACCCAGTACTTC; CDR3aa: CASSLGPAGNQETQYF
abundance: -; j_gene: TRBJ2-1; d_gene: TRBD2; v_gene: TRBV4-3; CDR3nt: TGCGCCAGCAGCCACGGACTAGCGGGGGCAGCAAGCTCCTACAATGAGCAGTTCTTC; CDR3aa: CASSHGLAGAASSYNEQFF
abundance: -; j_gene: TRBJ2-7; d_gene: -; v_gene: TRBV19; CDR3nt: TGTGCCACGACTTCGCGGCCCAACTCCTACGAGCAGTACTTC; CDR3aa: CATTSRPNSYEQYF
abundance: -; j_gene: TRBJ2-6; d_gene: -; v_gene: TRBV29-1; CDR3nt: TGCAGCGTTGATGGAGCAACCGGGGCCAACGTCCTGACTTTC; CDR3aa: CSVDGATGANVLTF
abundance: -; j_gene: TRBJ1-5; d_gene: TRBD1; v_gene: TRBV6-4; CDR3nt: TGTGCCAGCAGCCACTTAGGGACAGGGGACGGCAATCAGCCCCAGCATTTT; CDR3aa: CASSHLGTGDGNQPQHF
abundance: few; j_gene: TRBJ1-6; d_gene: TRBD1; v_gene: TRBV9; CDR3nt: TGTGCCAGCAGCGGGACAGGACTAAATTCACCCCTCCACTTT; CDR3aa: CASSGTGLNSPLHF
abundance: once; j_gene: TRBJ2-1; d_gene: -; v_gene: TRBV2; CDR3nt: TGTGCCAGCAGTGGCAGGGAGGCCTACAATGAGCAGTTCTTC; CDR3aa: CASSGREAYNEQFF
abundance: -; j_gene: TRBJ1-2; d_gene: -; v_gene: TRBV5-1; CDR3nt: TGCGCCAGCAGCTCAACCGACGCCCGCAGGGATGGCTACACCTTC; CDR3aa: CASSSTDARRDGYTF
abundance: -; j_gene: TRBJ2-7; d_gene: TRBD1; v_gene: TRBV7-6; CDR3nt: TGTGCCAGCAGCCCATCCCCAGCCGGGACAGGGCGCTACGAGCAGTACTTC; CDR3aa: CASSPSPAGTGRYEQYF
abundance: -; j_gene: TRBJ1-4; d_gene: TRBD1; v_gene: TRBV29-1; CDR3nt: TGCAGCGTTGAAGGGGGACAGGGACTTGAAAAACTGTTTTTT; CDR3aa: CSVEGGQGLEKLFF
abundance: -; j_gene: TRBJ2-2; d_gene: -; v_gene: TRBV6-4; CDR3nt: TGTGCCAGCAGTGCGGTCAGTGACACCGGGGAGCTGTTTTTT; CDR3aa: CASSAVSDTGELFF
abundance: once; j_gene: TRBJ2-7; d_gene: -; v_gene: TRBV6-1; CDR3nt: TGTGCCAGCACAGCTGTACCCTCCTACGAGCAGTACTTC; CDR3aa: CASTAVPSYEQYF
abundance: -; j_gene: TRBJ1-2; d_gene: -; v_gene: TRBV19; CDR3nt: TGTGCCAGTCGTGCTTTGGGGGGATATGGCTACACCTTC; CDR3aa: CASRALGGYGYTF
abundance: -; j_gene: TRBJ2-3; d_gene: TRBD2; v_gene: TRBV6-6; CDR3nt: TGTGCCAGCAGTTACCCGGGGGGAGGGGATACGCAGTATTTT; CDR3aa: CASSYPGGGDTQYF
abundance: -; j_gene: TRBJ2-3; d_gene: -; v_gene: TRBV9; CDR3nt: TGTGCCAGCAGCGCCGCTGGCGTTAGCACAGATACGCAGTATTTT; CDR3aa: CASSAAGVSTDTQYF
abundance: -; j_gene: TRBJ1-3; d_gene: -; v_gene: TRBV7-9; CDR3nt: TGTGCCAGCAGCCGATCAAACTCTGGAAACACCATATATTTT; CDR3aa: CASSRSNSGNTIYF
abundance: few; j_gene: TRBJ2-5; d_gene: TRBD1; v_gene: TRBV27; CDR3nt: TGTGCCAGCAGAGGACAGGCCCTAATGGTGGAGACCCAGTACTTC; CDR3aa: CASRGQALMVETQYF
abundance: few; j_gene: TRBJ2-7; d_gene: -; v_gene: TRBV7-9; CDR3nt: TGTGCCAGCAGCCGTGGGGGCGAGCAGTACTTC; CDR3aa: CASSRGGEQYF
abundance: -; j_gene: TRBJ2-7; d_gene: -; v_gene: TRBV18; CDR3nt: TGTGCCAGCTCATACCAGGGTTACGAGCAGTACTTC; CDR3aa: CASSYQGYEQYF
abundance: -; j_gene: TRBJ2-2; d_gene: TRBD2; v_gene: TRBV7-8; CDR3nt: TGTGCCAGCAGTCTTAGCGGGGGGGCTCCCGGGGAGCTGTTTTTT; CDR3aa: CASSLSGGAPGELFF
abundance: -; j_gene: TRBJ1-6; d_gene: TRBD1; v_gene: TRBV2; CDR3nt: TGTGCCAGCAGTAGTGACAGGGGACGATCACCCCTCCACTTT; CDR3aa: CASSSDRGRSPLHF